This T cell receptor (beta chain) is drawn from a study of CD8 T cells in ankylosing spondylitis. V was clipped by 5 bases and J by 0 bases; unmatched bases: 5. The germline V gene encodes CDR1 MNHEY and CDR2 SVGEGT. The CDR3 totals 17 residues. This clonotype came up a few times. The antigen is not known. General study findings and limits: Within matched ankylosing spondylitis synovial fluid, disease-linked clones were reportedly significantly enriched.

MiXCR, applied by TCRdb to the 5' RACE reads, yields one record per CDR3 protein. The sample consists of 250,000 to 350,000 distinct CDR3 sequences, 20% of them appearing once. V gene TRBV6-2 or TRBV6-3 combines with J gene TRBJ2-3; TRBD2 matches at 13 bases. The TCR sequence derives from a male donor with ankylosing spondylitis or in good health (not recorded which). Sequences were obtained from blood, either unsorted or a sorted T cell fraction (not recorded which). CDR3 in amino acids: CASSPGLAGTSTDTQYF. In DNA form, the CDR3 reads TGTGCCAGCAGTCCGGGACTAGCGGGGACTAGCACAGATACGCAGTATTTT.